The 16 T cell receptor beta chains below were found in one sample sequenced in a study of regulatory T cells in long-lasting Graves disease. The time point denotes: newly diagnosed GD, antithyroid drugs for less than 3 months. Construction of the TCR library relied on RNA isolated from PBMCs. CDR3-region Arm-PCR and iRepertoire HTBI primers produced the TCR beta libraries. Each CDR3 protein gets one entry after TCRdb re-called the multiplex PCR reads with MiXCR. The table shows 410,000 or so distinct CDR3 sequences, with about 15% occurring only once. Separately, the same data were catalogued under a study of T cells in Graves' hyperthyroidism and ophthalmopathy.

The sample was peripheral blood mononuclear cells (PBMCs), taken at new diagnosis, from a patient treated with antithyroid drugs. These receptors were collected from a woman aged 25 to 39 with Graves disease.

The table lists this clonotype with a few counts. V is TRBV9 and J is TRBJ1-2; possibly TRBD1 for D (5 bases). The CDR3 is 15 amino acids. Trimming took off 4 bases at V and 2 bases at J, with 15 bases between the two ends. Germline V CDR1 and CDR2: SGDLS, YYNGEE. CDR3 DNA: TGTGCCAGCAGCTCAGGGAACGTCGCGAACTATGGCTACACCTTC. Amino acid sequence: CASSSGNVANYGYTF.

This clonotype has ten or more counts. This chain joins TRBV5-1 and TRBJ2-7; D is tentatively TRBD1 or TRBD2 (5 bases each). The germline CDR1 and CDR2 sequences are SGHRS and YFSETQ. CDR3 length equals 14 residues. Trimming pared 4 bases from V and 5 bases from J, leaving 16 bases between. CDR3 DNA sequence: TGCGCCAGCAGCCCGGGACGTCGGACGGACGAGCAGTACTTC. This translates into CASSPGRRTDEQYF.

This clonotype showed up many times. The chain employs TRBV18 and TRBJ2-3; 7 nucleotides line up with TRBD2. The germline gives CDR1 KGHSH, CDR2 LQKENI. The CDR3 has 16 residues. V gave up 0 bases and J gave up 0 bases; unmatched junction bases: 3. The CDR3 DNA is TGTGCCAGCTCACCACCTCGGGGGGTAAGCACAGATACGCAGTATTTT. Its translation is CASSPPRGVSTDTQYF.

This chain connects TRBV7-2 to TRBJ1-2; D may be TRBD1 (6 bases). This CDR3 spans 14 amino acids. The V and J ends lost 8 bases and 2 bases respectively, with 15 bases between them. Germline loops: CDR1 SGHTA, CDR2 FQGNSA. For the CDR3, the DNA is TGTGCCAGCCGTAGACAGGCCGCCAACTATGGCTACACCTTC. Amino acid sequence: CASRRQAANYGYTF.

This clonotype appeared many times. The chain employs TRBV6-4 and TRBJ1-2, with 9 bases aligning to TRBD1. The germline CDR1 and CDR2 sequences are MRHNA and SNTAGT. V was clipped by 5 bases and J by 5 bases; unmatched bases: 6. CDR3 length equals 14 residues. This chain's CDR3 is CASSPGTGFYGYTF. CDR3 bases: TGTGCCAGCAGTCCCGGGACAGGGTTTTATGGCTACACCTTC.

In this sample, this clonotype turned up a few times. The chain joins TRBV2 to TRBJ2-7; D assignment may be TRBD1 or TRBD2 (5 bases each). The germline V gene encodes CDR1 SNHLY and CDR2 FYNNEI. V lost 4 bases and J lost 7, with 17 bases in between. This CDR3 comprises 14 residues. The CDR3 sequence: CASSGLRGHREQYF. CDR3 DNA: TGTGCCAGCAGTGGGTTGAGGGGCCATAGAGAGCAGTACTTC.

This clonotype was picked up many times. The rearrangement joins TRBV7-3 to TRBJ2-1; 9 positions match TRBD2. Unmatched junction bases numbered 5, after V lost 3 bases and J lost 2 bases. Germline assignment: CDR1 SGHTA and CDR2 FQGTGA. This CDR3 comprises 16 residues. CDR3 loop: CASSLTSGGTYNEQFF. The CDR3 coding sequence is TGTGCCAGCAGCTTGACTAGCGGAGGGACCTACAATGAGCAGTTCTTC.

This clonotype was seen a handful of times. The chain couples TRBV10-3 to TRBJ2-1; weak D call: TRBD1 (6 bases). CDR1 is ENHRY, CDR2 SYGVKD, per germline. The CDR3 length is 15 residues. Trimming removed 6 bases at V and 2 bases at J, with 14 bases between. The CDR3: CAIRGAEAAYNEQFF. The CDR3, as DNA: TGTGCCATCAGGGGGGCCGAGGCTGCCTACAATGAGCAGTTCTTC.

This chain links TRBV19 with TRBJ2-6, with D tentatively TRBD1 or TRBD2 (5 bases each). CDR1 LNHDA and CDR2 SQIVND come from the germline V gene (reference sequence). This CDR3 region has 15 residues. V was pared by 8 bases and J by 0 bases, with 11 bases between. The CDR3 nucleotides read TGTGCCAGTGTCAAGGGGAGCTCTGGGGCCAACGTCCTGACTTTC. Translation: CASVKGSSGANVLTF.

Note on this clonotype: A read error may explain this, as a much larger clone is one base away. The chain uses TRBV7-3 and TRBJ2-3; D unclear. The CDR3 is 13 residues long. In germline, CDR1 is SGHTA, CDR2 FQGTGA. As DNA, the CDR3 is TGTACCAGCAGGCTGGGTAGCACAGATACGCAGTATTTT. Protein product: CTSRLGSTDTQYF.

There are a few counts of this clonotype. The chain is built from TRBV5-5 and TRBJ2-2; 8 nucleotides match TRBD1. Trimming at V came to 4 bases and at J to 3 bases, leaving 8 bases not matched to a gene. The CDR3 loop spans 16 amino acids. The germline CDR1 and CDR2 sequences are SGHKS and YYEKEE (reference sequence). The CDR3 bases are TGTGCCAGCAGCAGACAGGGGACAGACGACACCGGGGAGCTGTTTTTT. Translating gives CASSRQGTDDTGELFF.

At least ten counts were recorded for this clonotype. The chain recombines TRBV11-2 with TRBJ2-7, with 12 bases that match TRBD2. This CDR3 is 17 amino acids long. V dropped 1 base and J dropped 3; count of bases not matched to a gene: 7. Germline V gives CDR1 SGHAT, CDR2 FQNNGV. The CDR3 loop is CASSLVLPTSGSYEQYF. The CDR3 DNA is TGTGCCAGCAGCTTAGTCCTACCGACTAGCGGGAGCTACGAGCAGTACTTC.

The table lists this clonotype with many counts. The rearrangement uses TRBV12-3 or TRBV12-4 and TRBJ2-7; TRBD2 might be the D (6 bases). The ends were cut back, 3 bases at V and 3 bases at J, with 12 bases in the middle. This CDR3 comprises 14 residues. As DNA, the CDR3 is TGTGCCAGCAGTTTCGGGGGAGCCGTCTACGAGCAGTACTTC. It codes for CASSFGGAVYEQYF.

This clonotype was detected many times. V gene TRBV7-2 combines with J gene TRBJ2-5, with TRBD2 identical over 7 bases. This CDR3 contains 13 residues. CDR1 and CDR2 (germline): SGHTA, FQGNSA. V lost 1 base to trimming and J lost 5 bases; unmatched junction nucleotides: 1. CDR3 sequence reads: CASSLGRGETQYF. CDR3 sequence (DNA): TGTGCCAGCAGCTTAGGGCGGGGGGAGACCCAGTACTTC.

Ten or more counts support this clonotype. This chain links TRBV20-1 with TRBJ1-1; D remains ambiguous. CDR1 is DFQATT and CDR2 is SNEGSKA in the germline V gene (reference sequence). The ends were cut back, 3 bases at V and 0 bases at J, with 11 bases in the middle. The CDR3 has 14 residues. The CDR3 reads CSASEEVMNTEAFF. The CDR3 DNA follows: TGCAGTGCTAGCGAGGAGGTCATGAACACTGAAGCTTTCTTT.

In its sample, this clonotype was seen many times. This chain uses TRBV6-2 or TRBV6-3 with TRBJ2-7, with D tentatively TRBD2 (6 bases). The CDR3 sequence is 14 residues long. The V and J ends lost 5 bases and 5 bases respectively, with 16 bases between them. The germline V gene encodes CDR1 MNHEY and CDR2 SVGEGT. The CDR3 here is CASSLPDGGDEQYF. Written as DNA, the CDR3 is TGTGCCAGCAGTCTCCCGGACGGGGGAGACGAGCAGTACTTC.